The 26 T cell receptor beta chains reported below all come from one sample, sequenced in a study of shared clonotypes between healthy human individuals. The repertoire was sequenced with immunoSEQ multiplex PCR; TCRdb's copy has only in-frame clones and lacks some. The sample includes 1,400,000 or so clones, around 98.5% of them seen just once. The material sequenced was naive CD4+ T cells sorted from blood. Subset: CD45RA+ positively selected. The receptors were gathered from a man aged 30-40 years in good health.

DNA for the CDR3: TGTGCCAGCAGCTTAGTGCCGGACAGGGGGAGGGAGACCCAGTACTTC. Translating it yields CASSLVPDRGRETQYF. The chain has TRBV7-2 and TRBJ2-5, with 10 positions matching TRBD1. The CDR3 runs to 16 residues. V was clipped by 1 base and J by 5 bases; unmatched bases: 7. Per germline, CDR1 SGHTA and CDR2 FQGNSA.

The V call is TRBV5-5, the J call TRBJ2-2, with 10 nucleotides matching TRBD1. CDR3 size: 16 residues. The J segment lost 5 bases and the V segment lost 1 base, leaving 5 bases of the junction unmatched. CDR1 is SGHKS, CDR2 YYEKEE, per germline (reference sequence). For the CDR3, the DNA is TGTGCCAGCAGCTTGCGGGACAGGGGCACTACCGGGGAGCTGTTTTTT. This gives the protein CASSLRDRGTTGELFF.

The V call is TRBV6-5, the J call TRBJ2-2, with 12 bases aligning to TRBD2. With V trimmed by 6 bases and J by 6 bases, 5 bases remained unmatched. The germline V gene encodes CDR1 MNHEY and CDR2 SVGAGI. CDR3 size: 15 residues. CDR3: CASRNLAGGAGELFF. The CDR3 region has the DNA TGTGCCAGCAGAAACCTAGCGGGAGGGGCCGGGGAGCTGTTTTTT.

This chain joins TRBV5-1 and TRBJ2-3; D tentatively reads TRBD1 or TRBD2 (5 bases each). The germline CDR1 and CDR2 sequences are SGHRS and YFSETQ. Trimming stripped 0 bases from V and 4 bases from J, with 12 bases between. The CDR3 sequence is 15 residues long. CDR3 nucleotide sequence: TGCGCCAGCAGCTTGGAGGCAGGGAGATCAGATACGCAGTATTTT. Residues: CASSLEAGRSDTQYF.

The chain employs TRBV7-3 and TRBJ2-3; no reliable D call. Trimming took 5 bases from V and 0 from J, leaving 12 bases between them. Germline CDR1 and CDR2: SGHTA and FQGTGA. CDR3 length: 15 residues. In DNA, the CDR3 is TGTGCCAGCAGCCTTGTCGGCGGTAGCACAGATACGCAGTATTTT. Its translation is CASSLVGGSTDTQYF.

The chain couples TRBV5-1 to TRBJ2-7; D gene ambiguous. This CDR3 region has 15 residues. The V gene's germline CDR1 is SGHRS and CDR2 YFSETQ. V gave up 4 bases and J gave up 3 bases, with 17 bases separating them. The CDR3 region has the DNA TGCGCCAGCAGCCTAGAGGTCGCAGGAAACTACGAGCAGTACTTC. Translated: CASSLEVAGNYEQYF.

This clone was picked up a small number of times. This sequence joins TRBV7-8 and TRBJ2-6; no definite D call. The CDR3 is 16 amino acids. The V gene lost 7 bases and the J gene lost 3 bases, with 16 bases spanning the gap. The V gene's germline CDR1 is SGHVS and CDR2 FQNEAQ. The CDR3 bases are TGTGCCAGCACCCCTTCATCGCGCGTTGGGGCCAACGTCCTGACTTTC. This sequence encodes CASTPSSRVGANVLTF.

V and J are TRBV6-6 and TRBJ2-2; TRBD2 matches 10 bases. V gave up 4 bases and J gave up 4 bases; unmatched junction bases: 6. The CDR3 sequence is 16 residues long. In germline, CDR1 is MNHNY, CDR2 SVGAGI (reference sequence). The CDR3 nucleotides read TGTGCCAGCAGTTCTAGCGGGAGTGGTAGCACCGGGGAGCTGTTTTTT. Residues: CASSSSGSGSTGELFF.

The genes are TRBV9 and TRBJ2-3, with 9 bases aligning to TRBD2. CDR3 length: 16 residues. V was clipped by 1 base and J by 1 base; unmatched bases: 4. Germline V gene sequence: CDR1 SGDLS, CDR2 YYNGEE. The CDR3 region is CASSVSGGRGTDTQYF. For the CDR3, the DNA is TGTGCCAGCAGCGTAAGTGGCGGGAGGGGCACAGATACGCAGTATTTT.

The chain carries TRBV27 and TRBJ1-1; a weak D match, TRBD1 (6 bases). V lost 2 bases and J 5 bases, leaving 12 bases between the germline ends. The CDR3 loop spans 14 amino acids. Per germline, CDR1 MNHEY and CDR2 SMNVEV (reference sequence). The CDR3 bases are TGTGCCAGCAGTTTAGTACAGGGAGAAACTGAAGCTTTCTTT. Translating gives CASSLVQGETEAFF.

The DNA for the CDR3 is TGCAGCGTAATGGGGACTAGCGGGAGCACAGATACGCAGTATTTT. Translation: CSVMGTSGSTDTQYF. This chain connects TRBV29-1 to TRBJ2-3; TRBD2 matches at 12 bases. CDR1 and CDR2 (germline): SQVTM, ANQGSEA. This CDR3 has 15 residues. V shed 6 bases, J shed 0 bases, and the junction held 4 bases outside the gene matches.

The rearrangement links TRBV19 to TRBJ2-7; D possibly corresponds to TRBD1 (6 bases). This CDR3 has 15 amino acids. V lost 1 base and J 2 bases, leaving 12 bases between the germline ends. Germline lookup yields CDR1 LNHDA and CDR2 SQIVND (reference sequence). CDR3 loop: CASSIAPGEAYEQYF. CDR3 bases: TGTGCCAGTAGTATAGCCCCAGGGGAAGCCTACGAGCAGTACTTC.

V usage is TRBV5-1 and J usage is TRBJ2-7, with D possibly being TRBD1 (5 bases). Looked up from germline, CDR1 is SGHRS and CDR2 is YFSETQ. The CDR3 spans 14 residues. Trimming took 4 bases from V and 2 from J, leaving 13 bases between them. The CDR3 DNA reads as TGCGCCAGCAGCCCTGGGGCCTTAACCTACGAGCAGTACTTC. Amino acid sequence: CASSPGALTYEQYF.

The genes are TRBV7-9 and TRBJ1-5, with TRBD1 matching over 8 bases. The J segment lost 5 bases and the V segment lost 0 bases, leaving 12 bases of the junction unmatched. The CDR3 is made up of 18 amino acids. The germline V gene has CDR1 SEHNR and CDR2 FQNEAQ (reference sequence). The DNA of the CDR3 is TGTGCCAGCAGCTTAGCGGAGTGGGGACAGGAGACCTATCAGCCCCAGCATTTT. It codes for CASSLAEWGQETYQPQHF.

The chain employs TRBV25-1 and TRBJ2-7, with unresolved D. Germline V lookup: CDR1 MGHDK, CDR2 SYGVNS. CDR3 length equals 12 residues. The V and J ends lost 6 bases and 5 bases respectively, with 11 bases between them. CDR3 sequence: CASRENLNEQYF. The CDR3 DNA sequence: TGTGCCAGCAGAGAGAACCTGAACGAGCAGTACTTC.

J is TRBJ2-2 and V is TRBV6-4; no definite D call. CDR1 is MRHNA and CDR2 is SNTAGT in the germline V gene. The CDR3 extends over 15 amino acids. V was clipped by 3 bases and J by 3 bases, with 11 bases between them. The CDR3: CASSDTPTYTGELFF. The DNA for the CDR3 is TGTGCCAGCAGTGATACCCCCACGTACACCGGGGAGCTGTTTTTT.

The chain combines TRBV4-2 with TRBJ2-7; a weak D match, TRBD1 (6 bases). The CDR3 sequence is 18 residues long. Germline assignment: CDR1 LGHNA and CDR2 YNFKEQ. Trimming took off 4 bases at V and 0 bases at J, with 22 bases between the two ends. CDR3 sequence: CASSRVGLDSRSSYEQYF. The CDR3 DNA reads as TGTGCCAGCAGCCGCGTCGGTTTGGACAGTCGTAGCTCCTACGAGCAGTACTTC.

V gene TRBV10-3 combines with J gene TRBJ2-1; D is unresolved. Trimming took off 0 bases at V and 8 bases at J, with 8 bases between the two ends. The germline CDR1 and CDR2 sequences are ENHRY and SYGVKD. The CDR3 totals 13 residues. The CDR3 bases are TGTGCCATCAGTGAGTCGACCAGCCATGAGCAGTTCTTC. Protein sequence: CAISESTSHEQFF.

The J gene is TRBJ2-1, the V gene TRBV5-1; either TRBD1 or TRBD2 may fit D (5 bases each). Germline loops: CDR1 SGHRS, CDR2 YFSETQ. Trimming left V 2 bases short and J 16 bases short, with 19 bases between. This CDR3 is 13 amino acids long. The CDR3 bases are TGCGCCAGCAGCTTAGCCTCCGGGACCCCCAGATTCTTC. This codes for CASSLASGTPRFF.

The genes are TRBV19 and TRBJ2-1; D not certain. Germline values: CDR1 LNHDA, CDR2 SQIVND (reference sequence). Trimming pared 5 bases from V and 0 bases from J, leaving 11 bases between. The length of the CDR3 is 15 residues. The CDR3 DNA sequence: TGTGCCAGTAGTGTAACTTCTAGCTCCTACAATGAGCAGTTCTTC. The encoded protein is CASSVTSSSYNEQFF.

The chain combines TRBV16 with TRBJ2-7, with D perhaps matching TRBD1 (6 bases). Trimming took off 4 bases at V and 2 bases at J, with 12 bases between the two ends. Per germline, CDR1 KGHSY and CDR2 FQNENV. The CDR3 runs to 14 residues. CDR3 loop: CASSRRQATYEQYF. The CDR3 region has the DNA TGTGCCAGCAGCCGTCGACAGGCCACCTACGAGCAGTACTTC.

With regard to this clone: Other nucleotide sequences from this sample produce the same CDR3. The CDR3 loop reads CASSPGQGTDTQYF. CDR3 DNA sequence: TGCGCCAGCAGCCCCGGACAAGGCACAGATACGCAGTATTTT. The chain is built from TRBV5-1 and TRBJ2-3, with D possibly matching TRBD1 (5 bases). V was shortened by 4 bases and J by 1 base, with 10 bases between the two germline ends. The CDR3 contains 14 residues. Germline lookup yields CDR1 SGHRS and CDR2 YFSETQ.

CDR3 in DNA: TGCGCCAGCAGCCTAGGACCAACGGACGCCTACGAGCAGTACTTC. This gives the protein CASSLGPTDAYEQYF. The genes are TRBV5-1 and TRBJ2-7; D gene uncertain. Per the germline V gene, CDR1 is SGHRS and CDR2 is YFSETQ. The CDR3 runs to 15 residues. Trimming shortened V by 4 bases and J by 2 bases, and 16 bases separated the two germline ends.

The CDR3 is CSVRVDSNQPQHF. In DNA form, the CDR3 reads TGCAGCGTTAGAGTGGATAGCAATCAGCCCCAGCATTTT. V is TRBV29-1 and J is TRBJ1-5; D is uncertain. The V end lost 5 bases, the J end lost 0 bases, and 8 bases lay between the germline ends. Germline assignment: CDR1 SQVTM and CDR2 ANQGSEA. This CDR3 spans 13 amino acids.

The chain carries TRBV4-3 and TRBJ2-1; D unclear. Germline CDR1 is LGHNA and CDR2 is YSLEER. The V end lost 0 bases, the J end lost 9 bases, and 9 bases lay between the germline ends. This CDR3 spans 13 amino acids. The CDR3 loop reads CASSQDNRPEQFF. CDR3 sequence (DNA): TGCGCCAGCAGCCAAGATAACAGACCTGAGCAGTTCTTC.

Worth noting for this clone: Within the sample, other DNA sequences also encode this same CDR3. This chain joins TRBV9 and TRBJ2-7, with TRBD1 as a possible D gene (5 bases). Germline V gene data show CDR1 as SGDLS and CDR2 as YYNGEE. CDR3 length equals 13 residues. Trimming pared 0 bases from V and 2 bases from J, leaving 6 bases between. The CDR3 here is CASSVAGTYEQYF. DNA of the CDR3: TGTGCCAGCAGCGTAGCAGGGACCTACGAGCAGTACTTC. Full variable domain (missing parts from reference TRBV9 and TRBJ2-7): DSGVTQTPKHLITATGQRVTLRCSPRSGDLSVYWYQQSLDQGLQFLIQYYNGEERAKGNILERFSAQQFPDLHSELNLSSLELGDSALYFCASSVAGTYEQYFGPGTRLTVT.